This T cell receptor (beta chain) was recovered during a study of technical replicates of blood from a few donors. V lost 4 bases and J lost 7, with 14 bases in between. The CDR3 totals 13 residues. Germline V CDR1 and CDR2: SGHVS, FQNEAQ. TCRdb keeps only in-frame clones here, not all; method: immunoSEQ multiplex PCR. The table lists 70,000 to 85,000 clones, around 95% of them singletons. J is TRBJ2-7 and V is TRBV7-8, with D perhaps TRBD1 (7 bases). The sequence was obtained from a human donor in good health. Source material: T cells isolated from PBMCs. The CDR3 sequence: CASSSDRRGEQYF. In nucleotides, the CDR3 is TGTGCCAGCAGCTCGGACAGGAGGGGGGAGCAGTACTTC. Complete variable domain (other parts from reference TRBV7-8 and TRBJ2-7): GAGVSQSPRYKVAKRGQDVALRCDPISGHVSLFWYQQALGQGPEFLTYFQNEAQLDKSGLPSDRFFAERPEGSVSTLKIQRTQQEDSAVYLCASSSDRRGEQYFGPGTRLTVT.